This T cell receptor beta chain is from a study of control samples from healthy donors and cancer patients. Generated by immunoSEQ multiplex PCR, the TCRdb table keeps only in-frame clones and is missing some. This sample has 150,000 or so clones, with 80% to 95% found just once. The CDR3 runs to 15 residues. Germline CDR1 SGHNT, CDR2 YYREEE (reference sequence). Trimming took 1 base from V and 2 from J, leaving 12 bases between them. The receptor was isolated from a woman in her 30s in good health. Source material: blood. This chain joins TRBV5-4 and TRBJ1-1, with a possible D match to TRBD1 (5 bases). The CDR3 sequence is CASSLRYGQNTEAFF. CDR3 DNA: TGTGCCAGCAGCTTGAGGTACGGACAAAACACTGAAGCTTTCTTT.